One sample yielded the 12 T cell receptor beta chains listed below, sequenced in a study of T cell repertoires in cytomegalovirus infection. Their antigen targets remain unknown. TCRdb itself ran the reads through MiXCR, one entry per CDR3 protein. The table lists around 310,000 distinct CDR3 sequences, roughly 29% of them singletons. Sequencing was performed on cultured PBMCs, taken from culture after CMV antigen stimulation. The receptors derive from a human donor in good health (CMV status not recorded). Some clones in this sample may be carry-over from other donors' samples.

This clonotype was observed many times. V usage is TRBV7-2 and J usage is TRBJ1-2; 7 bases line up with TRBD1. CDR1 and CDR2 (germline): SGHTA, FQGNSA. The CDR3 length is 15 residues. V lost 0 bases and J lost 3; bases outside the gene matches: 4. The CDR3 nucleotides are TGTGCCAGCAGCTTAGCTTGGGACAGCCACTATGGCTACACCTTC. Its protein is CASSLAWDSHYGYTF.

This clonotype was seen once. Here the CDR3 reads CASSQVGRRTSGGNEQFF. The DNA for the CDR3 is TGCGCCAGCAGCCAAGTGGGTCGGCGGACTAGCGGGGGTAATGAGCAGTTCTTC. The rearrangement joins TRBV4-1 to TRBJ2-1; 13 nucleotides match TRBD2. CDR1 and CDR2 (germline): MGHRA, YSYEKL. The V segment lost 1 base and the J segment 7 bases; nucleotides outside the gene matches: 10. The CDR3 is 18 amino acids.

This clonotype was counted ten times or more. V and J are TRBV12-3 or TRBV12-4 and TRBJ1-5; tentative D call: TRBD1 (5 bases). The CDR3 covers 14 residues. V gave up 4 bases and J gave up 9 bases, with 16 bases separating them. The CDR3: CASSSAGGTGPQHF. CDR3 DNA: TGTGCCAGCAGTTCCGCTGGGGGGACGGGGCCCCAGCATTTT.

This clonotype came up a few times. V gene TRBV27 combines with J gene TRBJ1-1, with D perhaps TRBD1 (5 bases). This CDR3 is built from 16 residues. V lost 2 bases, J lost 10 bases, and 23 bases lay in between. Germline lookup yields CDR1 MNHEY and CDR2 SMNVEV (reference sequence). CDR3 coding DNA: TGTGCCAGCAGTTTAACTAGACAGTTACGGTTTACCGCAGCTTTCTTT. Amino acids: CASSLTRQLRFTAAFF.

V and J are TRBV9 and TRBJ2-6; D unclear. The CDR3 has 15 residues. The V end lost 0 bases, the J end lost 5 bases, and 9 bases lay between the germline ends. Germline V lookup: CDR1 SGDLS, CDR2 YYNGEE. The CDR3 here is CASSVASWRANVLTF. CDR3 coding DNA: TGTGCCAGCAGCGTAGCGTCCTGGCGGGCCAACGTCCTGACTTTC.

This chain joins TRBV12-3 or TRBV12-4 and TRBJ2-7; D unclear. There are 11 residues in the CDR3. V lost 5 bases and J lost 0, with 2 bases in between. Written as DNA, the CDR3 is TGTGCCAGCAGTACCTCCTACGAGCAGTACTTC. Protein: CASSTSYEQYF.

This clonotype was counted only a few times. One junction end disagrees with the germline gene, perhaps due to a read error. The CDR3: CASSSLTGGIAF. The DNA for the CDR3 is TGTGCCAGCAGCTCTTTAACGGGAGGGATTGCCTTC. The chain couples TRBV7-9 to TRBJ1-2; D not certain. The CDR3 is 12 residues long. CDR1 SEHNR and CDR2 FQNEAQ come from the germline V gene (reference sequence).

This clonotype was seen a few times. This chain links TRBV7-2 with TRBJ1-1; maybe TRBD1 (5 bases). This CDR3 region has 15 residues. The germline CDR1 and CDR2 sequences are SGHTA and FQGNSA. The V end lost 1 base, the J end lost 7 bases, and 16 bases lay between the germline ends. CDR3 protein: CASSLDHPPRGEAFF. The DNA for the CDR3 is TGTGCCAGCAGCTTAGACCACCCCCCGAGGGGTGAAGCTTTCTTT.

The chain joins TRBV10-3 to TRBJ2-2; D possibly uses TRBD1 or TRBD2 (5 bases each). The germline gives CDR1 ENHRY, CDR2 SYGVKD. V dropped 6 bases and J dropped 6 bases, with 20 bases sitting between them. There are 16 residues in the CDR3. In nucleotides, the CDR3 is TGTGCCATCAGCTCCCGGGACGTGGGGAAACCCGGGGAGCTGTTTTTT. Its translation: CAISSRDVGKPGELFF.

This clonotype was counted ten times or more. The chain has TRBV6-1 and TRBJ1-2; a possible D gene is TRBD1 (5 bases). V lost 1 base to trimming and J lost 0 bases, with 9 bases between them. Germline V CDR1 and CDR2: MNHNS, SASEGT. The CDR3 length is 15 residues. The CDR3 protein is CASSEGGDANYGYTF. The CDR3, as DNA: TGTGCCAGCAGTGAAGGAGGGGACGCTAACTATGGCTACACCTTC.

The J gene is TRBJ1-4, the V gene TRBV12-3 or TRBV12-4, with TRBD1 as a possible D gene (6 bases). V lost 7 bases and J lost 11, with 11 bases in between. The CDR3 totals 11 residues. CDR3 DNA: TGTGCCAGCAAGGGGGGCCCTAAACTGTTTTTT. This encodes CASKGGPKLFF.

This chain connects TRBV20-1 to TRBJ2-7; D may be TRBD1 (5 bases). The CDR3 is 14 amino acids. From germline, CDR1 is DFQATT and CDR2 SNEGSKA (reference sequence). Trimming left V 4 bases short and J 3 bases short, with 16 bases between. In DNA form, the CDR3 reads TGCAGTGCTACGGTGGGGCCCCTCAGCTACGAGCAGTACTTC. Amino acids: CSATVGPLSYEQYF.